Listed below are T cell receptor beta chains from one sample, sequenced in a study of T cells after yellow fever vaccination. TCRdb re-derived calls from the 5' RACE reads in MiXCR, one entry per CDR3 protein. The sample lists hundreds of thousands of distinct CDR3 sequences; approximately 12% were seen once. The starting material was CD4+ T cells sorted from PBMCs, obtained 15 days after the yellow fever booster vaccination. These receptors were taken from a man between 18 and 35 years old who received the YFV17D yellow fever vaccine. Both conserved end residues are part of each CDR3. D genes are given only for firm matches. Clone size, where shown, is once, few, many, or a class for clones that have expanded.

v_gene,d_gene,abundance,j_gene,CDR3nt,CDR3aa
TRBV14,.,.,TRBJ2-7,TGTGCCAGCAGCCATTCATATGGCAGGGCGGGCGAGCAGTACTTC,CASSHSYGRAGEQYF
TRBV7-2,.,.,TRBJ1-1,TGTGCCAGCAGCTTAGCTCTAGAGGGATCTGAAGCTTTCTTT,CASSLALEGSEAFF
TRBV7-9,TRBD1,few,TRBJ2-1,TGTGCCAGCAGCCCCCTCGGTACAGGGGCAGGGAGTGAGCAGTTCTTC,CASSPLGTGAGSEQFF
TRBV20-1,.,few,TRBJ1-5,TGCAGTGCTAGAGAGTGGGAGGGCGGCAATCAGCCCCAGCATTTT,CSAREWEGGNQPQHF
TRBV5-1,.,few,TRBJ2-2,TGCGCCAGCAGCTTGGAGTTGCCAGATAACACCGGGGAGCTGTTTTTT,CASSLELPDNTGELFF
TRBV4-2,TRBD1,few,TRBJ1-2,TGTGCCAGCAGCCAAGTAGGGACAGGGGGCGATGGCTACACCTTC,CASSQVGTGGDGYTF
TRBV5-1,.,few,TRBJ2-3,TGCGCCAGCAGCTCGGTTGGGGGCACAGATACGCAGTATTTT,CASSSVGGTDTQYF
TRBV20-1,TRBD2,.,TRBJ2-3,TGCAGTGCTAGGGGACTAGCGGTTAGCACAGATACGCAGTATTTT,CSARGLAVSTDTQYF
TRBV5-1,.,many,TRBJ2-3,TGCGCCAGCAGCGCGGGGCCCACAGATACGCAGTATTTT,CASSAGPTDTQYF
TRBV5-1,TRBD1,.,TRBJ1-3,TGCGCCAGCAGCCCGCTACAGGGGCGCGGAAACACCATATATTTT,CASSPLQGRGNTIYF
TRBV6-6,TRBD2,.,TRBJ2-1,TGTGCCAGCAGTTACCGCGGGGGTGGCAATGAGCAGTTCTTC,CASSYRGGGNEQFF
TRBV20-1,TRBD1,few,TRBJ2-5,TGCAGTGCTAGCGGGCCGACAGGGGTCGGGGAGACCCAGTACTTC,CSASGPTGVGETQYF
TRBV7-2,.,many,TRBJ2-1,TGTGCCAGCAGCTTTATTTACTCCTACAATGAGCAGTTCTTC,CASSFIYSYNEQFF
TRBV11-2,.,.,TRBJ1-1,TGTGCCAGCAGCCCCCGCCCGGGAAGGTGGACTGAAGCTTTCTTT,CASSPRPGRWTEAFF
TRBV6-2/TRBV6-3,.,few,TRBJ1-5,TGTGCCAGCAGTTCCAGGACCCACCCCCAGCATTTT,CASSSRTHPQHF
TRBV18,TRBD2,.,TRBJ2-3,TGTGCCAGCTCACCGTTGGCGGGGGGGCTCTACGGCACAGATACGCAGTATTTT,CASSPLAGGLYGTDTQYF
TRBV4-3,.,once,TRBJ1-1,TGCGCCAGCAGCCTAGGGACGGAGAGGAACACTGAAGCTTTCTTT,CASSLGTERNTEAFF
TRBV6-6,TRBD1,.,TRBJ1-5,TGTGCCAGCAGTTATCAGGGGGGCGATCAGCCCCAGCATTTT,CASSYQGGDQPQHF
TRBV12-3/TRBV12-4,.,many,TRBJ1-5,TGTGCCAGCAGCCTCAGGGGAAGCAATCAGCCCCAGCATTTT,CASSLRGSNQPQHF
TRBV7-9,.,few,TRBJ1-2,TGTGCCAGCAGCCATCCGGGCCGCACCTTGACTAACTATGGCTACACCTTC,CASSHPGRTLTNYGYTF
TRBV7-2,TRBD2,few,TRBJ2-4,TGTGCCAGCAGCGCACCGTCTAGCGGGACCAAAAACATTCAGTACTTC,CASSAPSSGTKNIQYF
TRBV18,.,few,TRBJ1-4,TGTGCCAGCTCACCAGGGACTAATGAAAAACTGTTTTTT,CASSPGTNEKLFF
TRBV4-2,TRBD1,few,TRBJ1-2,TGTGCCAGCAGCCGAGACAGGGCCTATGGCTACACCTTC,CASSRDRAYGYTF
TRBV4-3,.,many,TRBJ1-5,TGCGCCAGCAGCCAAGGCTTTAACAAAGATCAGCCCCAGCATTTT,CASSQGFNKDQPQHF
TRBV6-6,TRBD1,few,TRBJ1-6,TGTGCCAGCAGTCGAGACACAGGGGGTTGGTCACCCCTCCACTTT,CASSRDTGGWSPLHF
TRBV5-1,.,.,TRBJ2-2,TGCGCCAGCAGCTTGGAACACTCTGACACCGGGGAGCTGTTTTTT,CASSLEHSDTGELFF
TRBV5-6,TRBD2,.,TRBJ2-1,TGTGCCAGCAGCATCATACTAGCGGGGGGACTCAATGAGCAGTTCTTC,CASSIILAGGLNEQFF
TRBV4-2,.,few,TRBJ1-5,TGTGCCAGCAGTTTAAAGGGGACCGGAGGCGATCAGCCCCAGCATTTT,CASSLKGTGGDQPQHF
TRBV4-3,TRBD2,.,TRBJ2-5,TGCGCCAGCAGTCAGACTAGCGGGCCACCGGAAGAGACCCAGTACTTC,CASSQTSGPPEETQYF
TRBV7-9,TRBD2,few,TRBJ2-1,TGTGCCAGCAGCTTAACCGGGACTAGAACCTACAATGAGCAGTTCTTC,CASSLTGTRTYNEQFF
TRBV5-1,TRBD1,.,TRBJ2-1,TGCGCCAGCAGAGGACAGGTCGTAGAGAATGAGCAGTTCTTC,CASRGQVVENEQFF
TRBV6-1,.,.,TRBJ2-3,TGTGCCAGCAGTGATGCATGGGCGGGGAGCACAGATACGCAGTATTTT,CASSDAWAGSTDTQYF
TRBV20-1,TRBD1,many,TRBJ2-2,TGCAGTGCCCCGGACAGGGGGCGAGGCACCGGGGAGCTGTTTTTT,CSAPDRGRGTGELFF
TRBV12-3/TRBV12-4,.,few,TRBJ1-2,TGTGCCAGCAGTCCCGGGTCCGGAACCTATGGCTACACCTTC,CASSPGSGTYGYTF
TRBV11-1,TRBD2,few,TRBJ2-3,TGTGCCAGCAGCTTGGCTAGCGGGGGCCCTAGCACAGATACGCAGTATTTT,CASSLASGGPSTDTQYF
TRBV7-2,.,.,TRBJ1-2,TGTGCCAGCAGCTTAAGGAGACAGAACTATGGCTACACCTTC,CASSLRRQNYGYTF
TRBV18,.,few,TRBJ2-7,TGTGCCAGCTCACCTGGAAGCGGTATCTCCCCTGTAAGCTACGAGCAGTACTTC,CASSPGSGISPVSYEQYF
TRBV7-2,.,.,TRBJ2-1,TGTGCCAGCAGCTCCAAGGTCGTGCAGTTCTTC,CASSSKVVQFF
TRBV5-5,.,.,TRBJ2-5,TGTGCCAGCAGCCCCTGGACCTACCAAGAGACCCAGTACTTC,CASSPWTYQETQYF
TRBV6-2/TRBV6-3,TRBD1,.,TRBJ2-2,TGTGCCAGCAGTTTAGCCCCGGAGTACAGGGGCGCCAACACCGGGGAGCTGTTTTTT,CASSLAPEYRGANTGELFF
TRBV24-1,.,.,TRBJ2-2,TGTGCCACCAGGAGTACATTTCTAGGGGCCACCGGGGAGCTGTTTTTT,CATRSTFLGATGELFF
TRBV4-2,.,few,TRBJ1-2,TGTGCCAGCACCCCCCGGGCAGGACATGGCTACACCTTC,CASTPRAGHGYTF
TRBV7-9,TRBD1,few,TRBJ2-1,TGTGCCAGCAGCTTAGTGGGGACAGGGTTGAATGAGCAGTTCTTC,CASSLVGTGLNEQFF
TRBV6-2/TRBV6-3,.,few,TRBJ2-7,TGTGCCAGCAGTCAAACTAGGGGCGAGCAGTACTTC,CASSQTRGEQYF
TRBV7-9,.,.,TRBJ1-1,TGTGCCAGCAGCCCATATAGCGTTCCGGGCACTGAAGCTTTCTTT,CASSPYSVPGTEAFF
TRBV5-1,.,.,TRBJ2-5,TGCGCCAGCAGCTTGTCCGACAGCTCCGCCGGGACCCAGTACTTC,CASSLSDSSAGTQYF
TRBV10-3,.,.,TRBJ1-2,TGTGCCATCAGTGAGCGAAGTAACTATGGCTACACCTTC,CAISERSNYGYTF
TRBV7-2,TRBD1,few,TRBJ2-7,TGTGCCAGCAGCCCGAGCCGGGACAGGGGTTATGAGCAGTACTTC,CASSPSRDRGYEQYF
TRBV5-1,TRBD1,.,TRBJ2-1,TGCGCCAGCAGCCCCCCACCCAGGGGGTTCACCTACAATGAGCAGTTCTTC,CASSPPPRGFTYNEQFF
TRBV5-5,.,many,TRBJ2-5,TGTGCCAGCAGCGGCGTCTTGGAGACCCAGTACTTC,CASSGVLETQYF
TRBV7-6,.,many,TRBJ2-3,TGTGCCAGCAGCTTAGTCGGGGGGCCAGATACGCAGTATTTT,CASSLVGGPDTQYF
TRBV3-1,.,.,TRBJ2-1,TGTGCCAGCAGCCCCCAGGGGCTTCGCGCCAATGAGCAGTTCTTC,CASSPQGLRANEQFF
TRBV11-2,TRBD1,many,TRBJ2-3,TGTGCCAGCAGCCGGTGGGACAGAAGCACAGATACGCAGTATTTT,CASSRWDRSTDTQYF
TRBV20-1,TRBD1,once,TRBJ2-7,TGCAGTGCTTGGCTGACAGGGGATTACGAGCAGTACTTC,CSAWLTGDYEQYF